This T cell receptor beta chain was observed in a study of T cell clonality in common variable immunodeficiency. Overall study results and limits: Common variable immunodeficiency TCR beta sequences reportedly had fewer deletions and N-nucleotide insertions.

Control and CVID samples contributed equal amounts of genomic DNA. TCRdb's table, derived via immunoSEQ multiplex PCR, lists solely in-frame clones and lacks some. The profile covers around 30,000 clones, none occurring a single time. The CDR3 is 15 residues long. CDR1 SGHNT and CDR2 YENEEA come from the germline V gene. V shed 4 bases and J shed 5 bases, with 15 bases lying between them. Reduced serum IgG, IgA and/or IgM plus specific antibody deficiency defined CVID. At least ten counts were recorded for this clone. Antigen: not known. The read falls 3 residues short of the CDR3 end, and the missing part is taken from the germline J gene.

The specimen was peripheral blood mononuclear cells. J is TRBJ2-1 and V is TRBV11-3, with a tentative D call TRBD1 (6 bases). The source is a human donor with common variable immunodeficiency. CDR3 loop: CASSSHRTAHNEQFF. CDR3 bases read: TGTGCCAGCAGCTCTCATAGGACAGCGCACAATGAG.